This T cell receptor beta chain was identified in a study of blood T cell repertoires in COVID-19. Study details: From T cells, B-cell-depleted T cells, or PBMCs came the material, which was cDNA or gDNA.

Original processing notes: Researchers report that nucleated cell counts were estimated from reference gene primer amplification. Method: immunoSEQ multiplex PCR; TCRdb's copy keeps in-frame clones and lacks some. V and J calls and clone size are as listed in that table; D and trimming were resolved from the DNA. The data show about 170,000 clones, approximately 91% seen once. The CDR3 runs to 11 residues. Germline V gives CDR1 SNHLY, CDR2 FYNNEI. V was shortened by 3 bases and J by 11 bases, with 8 bases between the two germline ends. Ages ranged from roughly 18 to 100 years, with residence in some 25 US areas. Assignment of participants to cohorts was predicated upon participant-reported clinical history.

The sequenced material came from PBMCs or T cells enriched from blood (not recorded which). The TCR originated in a woman aged 18-29 years who had recovered from COVID-19. The chain combines TRBV2 with TRBJ2-4; D gene ambiguous. As DNA, the CDR3 is TGTGCCAGCAGTGACAGCCGGGTTCAGTACTTC. It is translated as CASSDSRVQYF.